This T cell receptor beta chain is drawn from a study of control samples from healthy donors and cancer patients. Germline trimming cut 4 bases from V and 4 bases from J; bases unmatched to any gene: 6. The CDR3 contains 14 residues. Germline V lookup: CDR1 SGHNT, CDR2 YYREEE (reference sequence). Measured with immunoSEQ multiplex PCR; TCRdb has only the in-frame clones, and not every one. The sample holds 150,000 to 200,000 clones, around 88% seen once. The V call is TRBV5-4, the J call TRBJ2-7; TRBD1 agrees at 9 bases. Sample: blood. This sequence was found in a man in his late teens or twenties in good health. The CDR3 reads CASSGGTGLYEQYF. The CDR3 DNA reads as TGTGCCAGCAGCGGGGGGACAGGGTTATACGAGCAGTACTTC. Looking up the rest from reference TRBV5-4 and TRBJ2-7 gives the full variable domain: ETGVTQSPTHLIKTRGQQVTLRCSSQSGHNTVSWYQQALGQGPQFIFQYYREEENGRGNFPPRFSGLQFPNYSSELNVNALELDDSALYLCASSGGTGLYEQYFGPGTRLTVT.